This T cell receptor (beta chain) was captured in a study of T cell responses to AZD1222 COVID-19 vaccine. General study results and limits: Only five or six individuals given AZD1222 were seropositive at baseline. Clonal diversity was possibly underestimated; the donors were predominantly white British and more often female.

Regarding this clone: As yet, its antigen is unknown.

V was shortened by 6 bases and J by 6 bases, with 15 bases between the two germline ends. The CDR3 sequence is 14 residues long. From germline, CDR1 is ENHRY and CDR2 SYGVKD. Clones were read by immunoSEQ multiplex PCR, and TCRdb kept only the in-frame ones, dropping some. The data contain approximately 100,000 clones, 88% of them singletons. The J gene is TRBJ1-5, the V gene TRBV10-3; the D is unclear. The receptor was derived from an adult in good health. Sequencing used peripheral blood, obtained on day 0 of AZD1222 vaccination. The DNA of the CDR3 is TGTGCCATCAGCCCGGACCCGAATAGTCAGCCCCAGCATTTT. Translated: CAISPDPNSQPQHF.